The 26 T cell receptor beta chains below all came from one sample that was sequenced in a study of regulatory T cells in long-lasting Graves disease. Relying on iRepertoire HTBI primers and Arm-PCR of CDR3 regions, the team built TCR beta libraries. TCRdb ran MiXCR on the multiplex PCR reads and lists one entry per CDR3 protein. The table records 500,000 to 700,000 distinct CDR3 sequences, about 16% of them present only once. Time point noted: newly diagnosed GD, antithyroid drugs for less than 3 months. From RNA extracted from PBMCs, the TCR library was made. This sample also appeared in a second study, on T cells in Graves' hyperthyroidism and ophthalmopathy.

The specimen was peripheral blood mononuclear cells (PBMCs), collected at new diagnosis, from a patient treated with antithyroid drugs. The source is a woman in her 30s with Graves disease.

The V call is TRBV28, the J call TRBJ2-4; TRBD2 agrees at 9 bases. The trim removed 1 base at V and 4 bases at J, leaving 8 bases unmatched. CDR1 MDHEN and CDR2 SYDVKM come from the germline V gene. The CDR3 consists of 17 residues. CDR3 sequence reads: CASSLSAGGLMKNIQYF. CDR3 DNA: TGTGCCAGCAGTTTATCTGCGGGAGGGCTGATGAAAAACATTCAGTACTTC. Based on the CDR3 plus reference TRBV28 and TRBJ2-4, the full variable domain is DVKVTQSSRYLVKRTGEKVFLECVQDMDHENMFWYRQDPGLGLRLIYFSYDVKMKEKGDIPEGYSVSREKKERFSLILESASTNQTSMYLCASSLSAGGLMKNIQYFGAGTRLSVL.

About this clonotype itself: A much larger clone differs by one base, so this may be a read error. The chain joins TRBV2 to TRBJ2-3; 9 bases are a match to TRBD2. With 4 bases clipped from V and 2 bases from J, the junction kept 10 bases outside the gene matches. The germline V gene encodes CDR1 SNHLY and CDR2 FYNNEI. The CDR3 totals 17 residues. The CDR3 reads CASSGTSEVSYTDTQYF. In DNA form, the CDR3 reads TGTGCCAGCAGTGGGACTAGCGAGGTATCTTACACAGATACGCAGTATTTT.

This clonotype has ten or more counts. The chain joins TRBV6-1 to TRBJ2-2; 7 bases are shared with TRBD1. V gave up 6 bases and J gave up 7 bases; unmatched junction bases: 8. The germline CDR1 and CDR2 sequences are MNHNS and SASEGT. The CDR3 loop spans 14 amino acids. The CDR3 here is CASRPNRGLGELFF. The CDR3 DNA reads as TGTGCCAGCAGACCCAACAGGGGCCTCGGGGAGCTGTTTTTT.

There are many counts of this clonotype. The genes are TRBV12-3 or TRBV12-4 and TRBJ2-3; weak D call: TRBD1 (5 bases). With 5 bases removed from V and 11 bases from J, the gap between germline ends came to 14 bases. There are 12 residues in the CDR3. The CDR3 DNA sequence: TGTGCCAGCAGTCCTACAGGTGATCGGCAGTATTTT. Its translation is CASSPTGDRQYF.

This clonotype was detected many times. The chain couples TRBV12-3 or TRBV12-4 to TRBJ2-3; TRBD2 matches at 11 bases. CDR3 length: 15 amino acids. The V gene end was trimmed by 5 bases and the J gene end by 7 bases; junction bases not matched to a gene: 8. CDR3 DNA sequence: TGTGCCAGCAGTCTTTTAGCGGGAGGGCCGAATACGCAGTATTTT. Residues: CASSLLAGGPNTQYF.

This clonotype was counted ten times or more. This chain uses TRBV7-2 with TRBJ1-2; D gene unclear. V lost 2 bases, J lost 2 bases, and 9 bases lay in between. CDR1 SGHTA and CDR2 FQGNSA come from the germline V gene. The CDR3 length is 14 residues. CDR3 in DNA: TGTGCCAGCAGCTTATACAAGGAAAACTATGGCTACACCTTC. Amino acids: CASSLYKENYGYTF. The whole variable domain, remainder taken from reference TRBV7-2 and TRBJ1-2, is GAGVSQSPSNKVTEKGKDVELRCDPISGHTALYWYRQSLGQGLEFLIYFQGNSAPDKSGLPSDRFSAERTGGSVSTLTIQRTQQEDSAVYLCASSLYKENYGYTFGSGTRLTVV.

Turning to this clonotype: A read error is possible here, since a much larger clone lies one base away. For the CDR3, the DNA is TGTGCCAGCAGTGAAGCTTCGTTTTTGGTGGGAGGGGCAGATACGCAGTATTTT. Translating it yields CASSEASFLVGGADTQYF. The rearrangement links TRBV2 to TRBJ2-3; TRBD2 matches at 7 bases. V lost 0 bases and J lost 4; bases outside the gene matches: 13. The CDR3 runs to 18 residues. The germline gives CDR1 SNHLY, CDR2 FYNNEI.

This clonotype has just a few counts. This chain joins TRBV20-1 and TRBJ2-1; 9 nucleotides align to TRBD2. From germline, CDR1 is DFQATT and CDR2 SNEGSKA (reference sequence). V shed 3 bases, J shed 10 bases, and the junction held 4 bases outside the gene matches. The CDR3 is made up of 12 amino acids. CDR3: CSARVLAGEQFF. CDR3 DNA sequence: TGCAGTGCTAGGGTTCTAGCGGGAGAGCAGTTCTTC.

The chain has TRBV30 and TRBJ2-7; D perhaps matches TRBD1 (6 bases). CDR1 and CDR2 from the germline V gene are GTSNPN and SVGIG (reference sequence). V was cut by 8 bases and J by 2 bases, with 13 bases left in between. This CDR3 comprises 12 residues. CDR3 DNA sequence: TGTGCCGGCCACAGGGCCACCTACGAGCAGTACTTC. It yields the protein CAGHRATYEQYF. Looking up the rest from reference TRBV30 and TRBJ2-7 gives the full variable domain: SQTIHQWPATLVQPVGSPLSLECTVEGTSNPNLYWYRQAAGRGLQLLFYSVGIGQISSEVPQNLSASRPQDRQFILSSKKLLLSDSGFYLCAGHRATYEQYFGPGTRLTVT.

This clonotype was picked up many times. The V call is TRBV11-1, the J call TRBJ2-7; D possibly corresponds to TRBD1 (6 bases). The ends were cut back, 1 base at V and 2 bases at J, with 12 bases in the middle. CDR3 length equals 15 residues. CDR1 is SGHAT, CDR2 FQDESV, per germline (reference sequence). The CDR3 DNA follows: TGTGCCAGCAGCTTAGGGACAGACCCAGCCTACGAGCAGTACTTC. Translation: CASSLGTDPAYEQYF. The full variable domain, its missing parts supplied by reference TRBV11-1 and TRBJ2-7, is EAEVAQSPRYKITEKSQAVAFWCDPISGHATLYWYRQILGQGPELLVQFQDESVVDDSQLPKDRFSAERLKGVDSTLKIQPAELGDSAMYLCASSLGTDPAYEQYFGPGTRLTVT.

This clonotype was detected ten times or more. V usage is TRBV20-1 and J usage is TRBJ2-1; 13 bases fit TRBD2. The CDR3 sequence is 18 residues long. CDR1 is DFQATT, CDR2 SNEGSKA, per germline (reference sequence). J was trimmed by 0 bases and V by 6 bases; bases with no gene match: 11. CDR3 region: CSAWGGLAGKSSYNEQFF. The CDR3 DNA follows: TGCAGTGCCTGGGGGGGACTAGCGGGGAAGAGCTCCTACAATGAGCAGTTCTTC.

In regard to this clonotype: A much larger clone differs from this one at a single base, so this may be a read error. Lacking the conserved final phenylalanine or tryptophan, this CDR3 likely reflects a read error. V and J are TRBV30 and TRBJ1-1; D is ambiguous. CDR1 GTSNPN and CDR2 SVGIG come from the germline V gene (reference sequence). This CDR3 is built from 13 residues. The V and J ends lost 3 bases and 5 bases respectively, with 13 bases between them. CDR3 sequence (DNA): TGTGCCTGGAGACTGTCAGTGGAGACTGAAGCTTTCCTT. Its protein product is CAWRLSVETEAFL.

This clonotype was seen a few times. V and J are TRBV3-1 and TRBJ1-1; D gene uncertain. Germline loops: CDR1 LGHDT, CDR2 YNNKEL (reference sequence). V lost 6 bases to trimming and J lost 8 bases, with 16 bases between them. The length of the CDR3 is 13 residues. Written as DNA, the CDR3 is TGTGCCAGCAGAGAGAGGAGCGACCGAGAAGCTTTCTTT. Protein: CASRERSDREAFF.

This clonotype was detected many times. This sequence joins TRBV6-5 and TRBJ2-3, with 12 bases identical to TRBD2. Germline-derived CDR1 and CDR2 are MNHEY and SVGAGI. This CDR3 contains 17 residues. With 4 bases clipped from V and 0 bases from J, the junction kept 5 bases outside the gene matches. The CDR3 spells CASSWTSGTFSTDTQYF. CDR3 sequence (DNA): TGTGCCAGCAGTTGGACTAGCGGGACCTTTAGCACAGATACGCAGTATTTT.

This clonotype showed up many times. The CDR3 loop is CASSEAQLAGANTGELFF. The CDR3 nucleotides read TGTGCCAGCAGTGAAGCGCAACTAGCGGGAGCGAACACCGGGGAGCTGTTTTTT. The chain employs TRBV6-1 and TRBJ2-2; 11 bases are shared with TRBD2. Trimming took 0 bases from V and 0 from J; bases not matched to a gene: 3. Germline lookup yields CDR1 MNHNS and CDR2 SASEGT. The CDR3 totals 18 residues.

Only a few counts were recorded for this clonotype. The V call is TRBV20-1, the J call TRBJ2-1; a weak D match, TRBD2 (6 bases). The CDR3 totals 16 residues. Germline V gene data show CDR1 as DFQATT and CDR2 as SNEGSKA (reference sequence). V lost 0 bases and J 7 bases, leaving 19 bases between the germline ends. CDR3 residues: CSARDEVLGGTNEQFF. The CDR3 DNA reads TGCAGTGCTAGAGATGAGGTGCTGGGGGGTACGAATGAGCAGTTCTTC.

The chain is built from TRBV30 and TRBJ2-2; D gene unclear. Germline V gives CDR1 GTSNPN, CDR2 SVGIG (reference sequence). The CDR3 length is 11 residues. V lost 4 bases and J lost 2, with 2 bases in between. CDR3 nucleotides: TGTGCCTGGACAAACACCGGGGAGCTGTTTTTT. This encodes CAWTNTGELFF.

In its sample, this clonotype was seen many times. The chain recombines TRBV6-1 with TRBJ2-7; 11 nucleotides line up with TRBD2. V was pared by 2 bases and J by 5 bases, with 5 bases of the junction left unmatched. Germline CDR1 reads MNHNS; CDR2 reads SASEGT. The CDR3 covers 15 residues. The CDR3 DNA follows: TGTGCCAGCAGTGAACTAGCGGGAGGTAGGGACGAGCAGTACTTC. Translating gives CASSELAGGRDEQYF.

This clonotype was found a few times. CDR3 DNA: TGTGCCAGCAGCCAAGCAACAGGTGTGAACACTGAAGCTTTCTTT. It yields the protein CASSQATGVNTEAFF. The chain has TRBV3-1 and TRBJ1-1; D possibly corresponds to TRBD1 (5 bases). Trimming cost V 1 base and J 0 bases, with 9 bases left between them. CDR1 is LGHDT and CDR2 is YNNKEL in the germline V gene (reference sequence). This CDR3 is 15 amino acids long.

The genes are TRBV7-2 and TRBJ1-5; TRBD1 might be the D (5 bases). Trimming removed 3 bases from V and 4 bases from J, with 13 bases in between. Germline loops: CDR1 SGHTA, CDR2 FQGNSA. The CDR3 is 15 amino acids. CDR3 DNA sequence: TGTGCCAGCAGCTTGGCGGCGGGACGGAATCAGCCCCAGCATTTT. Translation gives CASSLAAGRNQPQHF.

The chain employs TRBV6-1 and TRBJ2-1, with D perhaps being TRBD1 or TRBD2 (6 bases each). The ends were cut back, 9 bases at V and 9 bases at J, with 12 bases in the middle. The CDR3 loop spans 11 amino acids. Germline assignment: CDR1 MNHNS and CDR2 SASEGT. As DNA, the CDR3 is TGTGCCAGTCGGAGGGGGGTTGAGCAGTTCTTC. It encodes CASRRGVEQFF.

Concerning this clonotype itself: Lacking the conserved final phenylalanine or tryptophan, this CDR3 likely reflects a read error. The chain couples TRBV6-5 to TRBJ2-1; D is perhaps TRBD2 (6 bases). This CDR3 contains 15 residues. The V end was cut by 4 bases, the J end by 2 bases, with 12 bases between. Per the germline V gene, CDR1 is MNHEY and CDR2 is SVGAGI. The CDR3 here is CASSSGTFTYNEQFS. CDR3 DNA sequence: TGTGCCAGCAGTTCCGGGACTTTTACCTACAATGAGCAGTTCTCC.

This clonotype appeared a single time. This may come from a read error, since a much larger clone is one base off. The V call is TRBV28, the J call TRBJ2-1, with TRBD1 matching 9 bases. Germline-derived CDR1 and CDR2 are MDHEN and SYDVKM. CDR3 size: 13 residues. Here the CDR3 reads CASRQGGYNGQFF. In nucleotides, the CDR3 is TGTGCCAGCCGACAGGGGGGCTACAATGGGCAGTTCTTC.

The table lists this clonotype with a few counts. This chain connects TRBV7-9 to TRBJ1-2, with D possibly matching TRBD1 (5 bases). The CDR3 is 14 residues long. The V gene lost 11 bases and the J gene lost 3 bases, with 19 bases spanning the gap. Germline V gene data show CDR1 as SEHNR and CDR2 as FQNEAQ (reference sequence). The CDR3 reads CAVRSGTVDYGYTF. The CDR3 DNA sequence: TGTGCCGTCCGGTCGGGGACCGTCGACTATGGCTACACCTTC.

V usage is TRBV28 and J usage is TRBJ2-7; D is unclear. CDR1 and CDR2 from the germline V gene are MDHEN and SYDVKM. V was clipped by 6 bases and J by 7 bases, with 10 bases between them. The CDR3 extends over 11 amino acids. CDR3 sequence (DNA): TGTGCCAGCAGCCCCTCGCTTGAGCAGTACTTC. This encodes CASSPSLEQYF. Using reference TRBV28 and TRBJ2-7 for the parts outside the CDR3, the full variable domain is DVKVTQSSRYLVKRTGEKVFLECVQDMDHENMFWYRQDPGLGLRLIYFSYDVKMKEKGDIPEGYSVSREKKERFSLILESASTNQTSMYLCASSPSLEQYFGPGTRLTVT.

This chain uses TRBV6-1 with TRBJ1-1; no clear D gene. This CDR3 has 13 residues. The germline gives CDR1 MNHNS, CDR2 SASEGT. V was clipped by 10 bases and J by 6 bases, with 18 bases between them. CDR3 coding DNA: TGTGCCACCTCATCCCCTCCAGATCCTGAAGCTTTCTTT. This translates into CATSSPPDPEAFF.